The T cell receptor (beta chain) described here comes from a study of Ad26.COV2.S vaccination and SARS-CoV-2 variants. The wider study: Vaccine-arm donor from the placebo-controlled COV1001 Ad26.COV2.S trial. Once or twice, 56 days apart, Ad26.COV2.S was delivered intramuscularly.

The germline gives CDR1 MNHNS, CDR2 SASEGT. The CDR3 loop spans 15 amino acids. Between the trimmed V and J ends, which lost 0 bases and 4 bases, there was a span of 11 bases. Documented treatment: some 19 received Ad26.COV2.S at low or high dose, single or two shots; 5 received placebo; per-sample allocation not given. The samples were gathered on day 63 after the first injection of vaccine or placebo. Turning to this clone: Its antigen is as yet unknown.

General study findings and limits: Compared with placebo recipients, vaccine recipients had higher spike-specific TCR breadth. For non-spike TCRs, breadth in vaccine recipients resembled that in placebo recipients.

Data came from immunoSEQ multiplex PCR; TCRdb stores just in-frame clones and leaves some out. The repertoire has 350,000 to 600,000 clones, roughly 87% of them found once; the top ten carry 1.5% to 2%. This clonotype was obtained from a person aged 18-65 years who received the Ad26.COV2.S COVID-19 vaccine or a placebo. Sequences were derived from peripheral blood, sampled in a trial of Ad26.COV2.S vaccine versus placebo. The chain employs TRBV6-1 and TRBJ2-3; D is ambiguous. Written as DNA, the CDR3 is TGTGCCAGCAGTGAAGCCGGTGTTCAGGCAGATACGCAGTATTTT. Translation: CASSEAGVQADTQYF.